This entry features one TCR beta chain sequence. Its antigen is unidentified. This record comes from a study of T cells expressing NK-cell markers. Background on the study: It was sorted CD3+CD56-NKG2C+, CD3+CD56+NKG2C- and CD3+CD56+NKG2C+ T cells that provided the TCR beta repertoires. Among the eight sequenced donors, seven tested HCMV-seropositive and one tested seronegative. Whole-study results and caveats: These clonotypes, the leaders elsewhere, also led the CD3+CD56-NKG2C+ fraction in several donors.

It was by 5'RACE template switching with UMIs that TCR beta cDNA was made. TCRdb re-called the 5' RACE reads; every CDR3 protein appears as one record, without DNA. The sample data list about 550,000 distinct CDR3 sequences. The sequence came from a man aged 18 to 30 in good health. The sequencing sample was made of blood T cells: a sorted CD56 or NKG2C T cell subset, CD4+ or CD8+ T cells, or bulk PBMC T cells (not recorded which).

The CDR3 sequence: CASRTQDRNTEAFF. The chain combines TRBV12-3 or TRBV12-4 with TRBJ1-1. This CDR3 comprises 14 residues.